These 14 T cell receptor beta chains were sequenced from one sample in a study of T cells in Graves' hyperthyroidism and ophthalmopathy. TCR beta CDR3 regions were amplified from RNA transcripts. The primer set for the first-round RT-PCR of the TCR CDR3 was HTBI. TCRdb itself ran the multiplex PCR reads through MiXCR, one entry per CDR3 protein. The table lists about 570,000 distinct CDR3 sequences, 46% of them singletons. The sequencing input was peripheral blood or thyroid tissue (not recorded which). The receptors shown here come from an adult woman with Graves' disease, either hyperthyroidism or ophthalmopathy (not recorded which).

A remark on this clonotype: No conserved phenylalanine or tryptophan is present at the end of the CDR3, so a read error is the likely explanation. The DNA is omitted, as the CDR3 cannot be located on it reliably, and the CDR3 follows TCRdb's listing. The genes are TRBV10-3 and TRBJ1-4. The CDR3 is 10 residues long, counting both termini. The germline CDR1 and CDR2 sequences are ENHRY and SYGVKD. The CDR3 region is CAISESLAGA.

The chain links TRBV7-2 to TRBJ2-2; 9 nucleotides line up with TRBD2. Losses at the gene ends were 0 bases for V and 6 bases for J; bases not matched to a gene: 11. Germline V CDR1 and CDR2: SGHTA, FQGNSA. This CDR3 has 18 residues. CDR3 coding DNA: TGTGCCAGCAGCTTAGCCCTAGCGGGAAGGATCCGGGCCGGGGAGCTGTTTTTT. Its protein product is CASSLALAGRIRAGELFF.

The genes are TRBV7-7 and TRBJ2-2, with D possibly called TRBD1 or TRBD2 (7 bases each). The CDR3 is made up of 15 amino acids. Trimming removed 8 bases from V and 6 bases from J, with 19 bases in between. CDR1 and CDR2 from the germline V gene are SSHAT and FNYEAQ (reference sequence). The DNA for the CDR3 is TGTGCCAGCTCCCAGGGGGGGAGAGAGTCCGGGGAGCTGTTTTTT. As protein: CASSQGGRESGELFF. Full variable domain (missing parts from reference TRBV7-7 and TRBJ2-2): GAGVSQSPRYKVTKRGQDVTLRCDPISSHATLYWYQQALGQGPEFLTYFNYEAQPDKSGLPSDRFSAERPEGSISTLTIQRTEQRDSAMYRCASSQGGRESGELFFGEGSRLTVL.

The chain carries TRBV9 and TRBJ1-2; D not certain. This CDR3 has 13 amino acids. Germline CDR1 and CDR2: SGDLS and YYNGEE. The ends were cut back, 0 bases at V and 4 bases at J, with 7 bases in the middle. Here the CDR3 reads CASSVAPGYGYTF. CDR3 DNA sequence: TGTGCCAGCAGCGTAGCTCCGGGCTATGGCTACACCTTC.

The chain recombines TRBV19 with TRBJ1-2, with D hard to call. This CDR3 spans 12 amino acids. In germline, CDR1 is LNHDA, CDR2 SQIVND (reference sequence). V was cut by 3 bases and J by 8 bases, with 10 bases left in between. CDR3 residues: CASSMSRGGYTF. The CDR3 DNA follows: TGTGCCAGTAGTATGAGCCGGGGAGGCTACACCTTC.

The gene calls are TRBV7-2 and TRBJ2-5; 8 positions agree with TRBD1. Germline CDR1 is SGHTA and CDR2 is FQGNSA. The CDR3 covers 15 residues. V lost 3 bases to trimming and J lost 4 bases; unmatched junction nucleotides: 7. CDR3 sequence (DNA): TGTGCCAGCAGCTTGGGTGACAGGGGTGGAGAGACCCAGTACTTC. Encoded protein: CASSLGDRGGETQYF.

In this sample, this clonotype turned up many times. The J gene is TRBJ2-5, the V gene TRBV4-1; 8 nucleotides match TRBD2. This CDR3 is built from 17 residues. The V gene's germline CDR1 is MGHRA and CDR2 YSYEKL. V dropped 2 bases and J dropped 2; count of bases not matched to a gene: 10. CDR3 sequence: CASSQPPSGSWQETQYF. In DNA, the CDR3 is TGCGCCAGCAGCCAACCCCCTAGCGGGTCGTGGCAAGAGACCCAGTACTTC.

This clonotype was recorded many times. This chain links TRBV5-1 with TRBJ2-5, with no clear D. The germline V gene has CDR1 SGHRS and CDR2 YFSETQ. This CDR3 is built from 12 residues. V lost 4 bases, J lost 0 bases, and 4 bases lay in between. The CDR3 DNA reads as TGCGCCAGCAGCACCCACCAAGAGACCCAGTACTTC. Protein: CASSTHQETQYF. The whole variable domain, filled in from reference TRBV5-1 and TRBJ2-5, reads KAGVTQTPRYLIKTRGQQVTLSCSPISGHRSVSWYQQTPGQGLQFLFEYFSETQRNKGNFPGRFSGRQFSNSRSEMNVSTLELGDSALYLCASSTHQETQYFGPGTRLLVL.

V usage is TRBV7-2 and J usage is TRBJ1-4; D possibly corresponds to TRBD1 (6 bases). CDR1 is SGHTA and CDR2 is FQGNSA in the germline V gene. The V end was cut by 5 bases, the J end by 6 bases, with 16 bases between. The CDR3 is 15 amino acids. The CDR3 protein is CASSQDGQSDEKLFF. As DNA, the CDR3 is TGTGCCAGCAGCCAAGATGGACAGAGTGATGAAAAACTGTTTTTT.

This clonotype was recorded at least ten times. J is TRBJ2-7 and V is TRBV7-8; no clear D. Trimming left V 1 base short and J 6 bases short, with 16 bases between. The CDR3 is made up of 15 amino acids. Germline V gives CDR1 SGHVS, CDR2 FQNEAQ. CDR3 amino acids: CASSLEMGGLTEQYF. The CDR3 coding sequence is TGTGCCAGCAGCTTAGAAATGGGCGGATTAACCGAGCAGTACTTC.

The chain is built from TRBV11-3 and TRBJ1-4; D perhaps matches TRBD1 (6 bases). V gave up 2 bases and J gave up 7 bases, with 11 bases separating them. This CDR3 has 14 residues. Germline lookup yields CDR1 SGHNT and CDR2 YENEEA. The CDR3 coding sequence is TGTGCCAGCAGCTTATCAGGGGTCCGTGAAAAACTGTTTTTT. It encodes CASSLSGVREKLFF.

Ten or more counts support this clonotype. The V call is TRBV7-9, the J call TRBJ1-1; D remains ambiguous. V dropped 7 bases and J dropped 6 bases, with 6 bases sitting between them. CDR1 is SEHNR, CDR2 FQNEAQ, per germline (reference sequence). The CDR3 totals 10 residues. CDR3 in amino acids: CASNLAEAFF. The CDR3 DNA is TGTGCCAGCAACTTGGCTGAAGCTTTCTTT.

V is TRBV6-1 and J is TRBJ2-5, with D unclear. This CDR3 has 10 residues. Trimming removed 10 bases at V and 6 bases at J, with 9 bases between. Per the germline V gene, CDR1 is MNHNS and CDR2 is SASEGT. Here the CDR3 reads CATETKTQYF. Here the CDR3 DNA reads TGTGCCACTGAGACGAAGACCCAGTACTTC.

V is TRBV2 and J is TRBJ1-5; D unclear. V was trimmed by 11 bases and J by 13 bases, leaving 27 bases between them. Germline values: CDR1 SNHLY, CDR2 FYNNEI. This CDR3 is 14 amino acids long. The CDR3 region has the DNA TGTGCCCAAGCAAGAGGACTAGCGGGAGTGGAGCAGCATTTT. Protein product: CAQARGLAGVEQHF.